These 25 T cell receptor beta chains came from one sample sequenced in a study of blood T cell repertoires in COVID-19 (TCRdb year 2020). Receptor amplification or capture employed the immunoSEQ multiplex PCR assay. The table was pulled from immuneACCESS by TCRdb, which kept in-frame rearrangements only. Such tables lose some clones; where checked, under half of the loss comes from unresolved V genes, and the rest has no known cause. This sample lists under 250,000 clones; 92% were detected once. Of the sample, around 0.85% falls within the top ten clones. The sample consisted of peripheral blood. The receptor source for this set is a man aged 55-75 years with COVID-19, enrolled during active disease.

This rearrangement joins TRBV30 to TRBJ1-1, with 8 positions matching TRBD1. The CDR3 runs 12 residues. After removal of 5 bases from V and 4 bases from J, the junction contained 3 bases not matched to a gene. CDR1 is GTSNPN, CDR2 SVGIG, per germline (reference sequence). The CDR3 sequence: CAWGQGSTEAFF. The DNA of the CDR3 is TGTGCCTGGGGACAGGGAAGCACTGAAGCTTTCTTT.

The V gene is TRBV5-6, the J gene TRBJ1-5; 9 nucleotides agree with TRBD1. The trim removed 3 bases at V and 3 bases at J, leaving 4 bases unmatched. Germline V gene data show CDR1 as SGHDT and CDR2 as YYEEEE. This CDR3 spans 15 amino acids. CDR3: CASSWGTGLNQPQHF. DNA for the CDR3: TGTGCCAGCAGCTGGGGGACAGGGCTCAATCAGCCCCAGCATTTT.

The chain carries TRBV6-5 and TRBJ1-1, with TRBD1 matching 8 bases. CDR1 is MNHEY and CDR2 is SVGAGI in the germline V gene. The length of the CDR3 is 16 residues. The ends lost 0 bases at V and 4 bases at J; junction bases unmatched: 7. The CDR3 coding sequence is TGTGCCAGCAGTTACTCCTGGACAGGGATGAGCACTGAAGCTTTCTTT. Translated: CASSYSWTGMSTEAFF.

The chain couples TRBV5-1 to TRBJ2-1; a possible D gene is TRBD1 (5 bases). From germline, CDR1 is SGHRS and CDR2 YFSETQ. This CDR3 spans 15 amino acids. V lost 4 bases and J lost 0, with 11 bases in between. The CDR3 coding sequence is TGCGCCAGCAGCGGGGCGGCGAGCTCCTACAATGAGCAGTTCTTC. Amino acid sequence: CASSGAASSYNEQFF.

This chain's CDR3 is CASSAYGTGDIQYF. Here the CDR3 DNA reads TGTGCCAGCAGCGCTTATGGTACAGGGGACATTCAGTACTTC. The V call is TRBV14, the J call TRBJ2-4; 7 nucleotides agree with TRBD1. This CDR3 spans 14 amino acids. With V trimmed by 5 bases and J by 8 bases, 9 bases remained unmatched. CDR1 and CDR2 from the germline V gene are SGHDN and FVKESK.

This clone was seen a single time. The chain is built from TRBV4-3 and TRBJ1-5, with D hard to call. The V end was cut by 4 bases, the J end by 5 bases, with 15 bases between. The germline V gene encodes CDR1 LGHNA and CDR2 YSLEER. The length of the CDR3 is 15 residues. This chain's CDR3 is CASSLEGKGDQPQHF. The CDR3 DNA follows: TGCGCCAGCAGCCTCGAAGGGAAGGGAGATCAGCCCCAGCATTTT.

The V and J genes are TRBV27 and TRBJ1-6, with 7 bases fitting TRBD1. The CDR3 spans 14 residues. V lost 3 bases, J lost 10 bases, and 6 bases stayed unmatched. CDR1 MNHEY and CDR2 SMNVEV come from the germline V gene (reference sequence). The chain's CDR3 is CASSFRGLRSPLHF. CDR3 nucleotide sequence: TGTGCCAGCAGTTTCAGGGGGTTGAGATCACCCCTCCACTTT.

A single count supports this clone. The CDR3 nucleotides read TGTGCCAGTAGCAGGAATTGGGACACGGCTAACTATGGCTACACCTTC. This encodes CASSRNWDTANYGYTF. V gene TRBV19 combines with J gene TRBJ1-2; weak D call: TRBD1 (6 bases). The CDR3 runs 16 residues. Per the germline V gene, CDR1 is LNHDA and CDR2 is SQIVND (reference sequence). Trimming took 6 bases from V and 0 from J, leaving 17 bases between them.

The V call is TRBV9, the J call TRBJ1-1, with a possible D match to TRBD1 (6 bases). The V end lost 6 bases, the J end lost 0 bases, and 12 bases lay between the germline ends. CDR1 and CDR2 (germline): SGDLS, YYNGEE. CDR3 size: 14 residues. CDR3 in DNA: TGTGCCAGCACCACAGGGTACATGAACACTGAAGCTTTCTTT. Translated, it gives CASTTGYMNTEAFF.

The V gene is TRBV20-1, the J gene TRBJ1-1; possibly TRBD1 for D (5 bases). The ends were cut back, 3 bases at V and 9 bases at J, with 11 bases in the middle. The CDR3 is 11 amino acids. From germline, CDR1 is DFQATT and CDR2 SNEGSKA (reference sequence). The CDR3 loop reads CSASAGLQAFF. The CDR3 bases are TGCAGTGCTAGTGCGGGACTGCAAGCTTTCTTT.

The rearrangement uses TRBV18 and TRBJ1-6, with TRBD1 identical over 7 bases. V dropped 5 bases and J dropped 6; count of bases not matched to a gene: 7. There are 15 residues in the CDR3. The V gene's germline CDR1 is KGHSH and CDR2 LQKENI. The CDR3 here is CASSSRQGTNSPLHF. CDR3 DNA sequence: TGTGCCAGCTCATCCCGACAGGGCACTAATTCACCCCTCCACTTT. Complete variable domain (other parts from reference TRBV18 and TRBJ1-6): NAGVMQNPRHLVRRRGQEARLRCSPMKGHSHVYWYRQLPEEGLKFMVYLQKENIIDESGMPKERFSAEFPKEGPSILRIQQVVRGDSAAYFCASSSRQGTNSPLHFGNGTRLTVT.

The CDR3 reads CASSRAGTVSYEQYF. As DNA, the CDR3 is TGTGCCAGCAGCCGTGCCGGGACAGTCTCCTACGAGCAGTACTTC. The chain carries TRBV27 and TRBJ2-7, with TRBD1 identical over 7 bases. The ends lost 6 bases at V and 0 bases at J; junction bases unmatched: 8. Germline V gene lookup returns CDR1 MNHEY and CDR2 SMNVEV (reference sequence). This CDR3 contains 15 residues.

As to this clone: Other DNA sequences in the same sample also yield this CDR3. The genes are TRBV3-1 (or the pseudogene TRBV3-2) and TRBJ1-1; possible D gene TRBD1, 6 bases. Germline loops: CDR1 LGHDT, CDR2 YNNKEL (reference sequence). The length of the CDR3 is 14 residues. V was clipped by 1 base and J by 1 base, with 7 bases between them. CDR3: CASSQGTANTEAFF. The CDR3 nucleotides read TGTGCCAGCAGCCAAGGGACAGCGAACACTGAAGCTTTCTTT.

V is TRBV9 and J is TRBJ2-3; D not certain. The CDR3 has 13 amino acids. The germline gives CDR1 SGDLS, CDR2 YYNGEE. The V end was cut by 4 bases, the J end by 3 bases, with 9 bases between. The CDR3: CASSLELTDTQYF. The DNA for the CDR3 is TGTGCCAGCAGCCTTGAGCTGACAGATACGCAGTATTTT. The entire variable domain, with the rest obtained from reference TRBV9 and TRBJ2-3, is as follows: DSGVTQTPKHLITATGQRVTLRCSPRSGDLSVYWYQQSLDQGLQFLIQYYNGEERAKGNILERFSAQQFPDLHSELNLSSLELGDSALYFCASSLELTDTQYFGPGTRLTVL.

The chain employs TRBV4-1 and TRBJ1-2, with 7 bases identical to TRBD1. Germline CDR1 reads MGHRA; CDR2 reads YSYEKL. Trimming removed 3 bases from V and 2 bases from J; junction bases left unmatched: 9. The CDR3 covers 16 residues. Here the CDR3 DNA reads TGCGCCAGCAGCCACCTTGGGACAGAGTCGAACTATGGCTACACCTTC. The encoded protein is CASSHLGTESNYGYTF.

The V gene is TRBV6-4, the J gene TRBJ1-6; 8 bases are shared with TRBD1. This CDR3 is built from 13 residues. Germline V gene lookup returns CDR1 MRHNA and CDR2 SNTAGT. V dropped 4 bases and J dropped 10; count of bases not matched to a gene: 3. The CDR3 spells CASSATGGSPLHF. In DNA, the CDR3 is TGTGCCAGCAGTGCTACAGGGGGGTCACCCCTCCACTTT.

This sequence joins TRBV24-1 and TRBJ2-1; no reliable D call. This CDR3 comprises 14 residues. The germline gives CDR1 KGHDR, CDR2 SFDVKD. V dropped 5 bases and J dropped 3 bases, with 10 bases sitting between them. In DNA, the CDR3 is TGTGCCACCAGTGGAGACGGAGTCTACAATGAGCAGTTCTTC. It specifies CATSGDGVYNEQFF.

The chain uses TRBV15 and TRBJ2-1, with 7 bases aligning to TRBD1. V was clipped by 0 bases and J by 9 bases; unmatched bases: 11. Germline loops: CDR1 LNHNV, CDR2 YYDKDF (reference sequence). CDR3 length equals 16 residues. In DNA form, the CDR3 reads TGTGCCACCAGCAGAGATTTGGCAGGGGGTTATCGTGAGCAGTTCTTC. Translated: CATSRDLAGGYREQFF.

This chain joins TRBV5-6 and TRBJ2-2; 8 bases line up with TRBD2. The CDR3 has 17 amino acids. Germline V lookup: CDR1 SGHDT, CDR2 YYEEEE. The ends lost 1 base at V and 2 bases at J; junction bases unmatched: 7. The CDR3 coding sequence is TGTGCCAGCAGCTTGAAGGTTAGCGGGGTAAACACCGGGGAGCTGTTTTTT. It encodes CASSLKVSGVNTGELFF.

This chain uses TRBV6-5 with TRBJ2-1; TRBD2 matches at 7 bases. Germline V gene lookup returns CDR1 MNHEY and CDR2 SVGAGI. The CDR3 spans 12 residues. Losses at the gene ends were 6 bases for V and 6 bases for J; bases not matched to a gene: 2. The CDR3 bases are TGTGCCAGCAGGGGGGGGGTCAATGAGCAGTTCTTC. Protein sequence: CASRGGVNEQFF.

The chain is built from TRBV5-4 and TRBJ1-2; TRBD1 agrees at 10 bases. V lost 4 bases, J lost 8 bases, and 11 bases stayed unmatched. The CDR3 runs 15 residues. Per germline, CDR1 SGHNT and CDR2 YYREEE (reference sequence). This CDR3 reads CASSPRGQGWGGYTF. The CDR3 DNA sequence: TGTGCCAGCAGCCCCAGGGGACAGGGGTGGGGAGGCTACACCTTC.

This chain's CDR3 is CASSQVPTGLGDEQYF. The CDR3 DNA reads as TGTGCCAGCAGCCAAGTCCCCACAGGGTTGGGCGACGAGCAGTACTTC. This sequence joins TRBV3-1 (or the pseudogene TRBV3-2) and TRBJ2-7; a possible D gene is TRBD1 (6 bases). Looked up from germline, CDR1 is LGHDT and CDR2 is YNNKEL (reference sequence). The CDR3 sequence is 16 residues long. With 1 base removed from V and 5 bases from J, the gap between germline ends came to 18 bases.

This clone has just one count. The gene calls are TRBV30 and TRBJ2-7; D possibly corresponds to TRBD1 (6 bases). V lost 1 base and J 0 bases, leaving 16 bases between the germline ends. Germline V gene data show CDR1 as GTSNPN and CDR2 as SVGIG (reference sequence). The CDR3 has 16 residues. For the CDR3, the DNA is TGTGCCTGGAGTGGGGGTGGCAGGGGAGTCTCCTACGAGCAGTACTTC. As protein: CAWSGGGRGVSYEQYF.

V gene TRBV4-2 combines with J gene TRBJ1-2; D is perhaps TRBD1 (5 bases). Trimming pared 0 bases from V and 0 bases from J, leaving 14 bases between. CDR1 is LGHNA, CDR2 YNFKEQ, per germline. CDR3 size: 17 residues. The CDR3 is CASSQDQTSGANYGYTF. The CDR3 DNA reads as TGTGCCAGCAGCCAAGACCAAACTTCGGGGGCTAACTATGGCTACACCTTC.

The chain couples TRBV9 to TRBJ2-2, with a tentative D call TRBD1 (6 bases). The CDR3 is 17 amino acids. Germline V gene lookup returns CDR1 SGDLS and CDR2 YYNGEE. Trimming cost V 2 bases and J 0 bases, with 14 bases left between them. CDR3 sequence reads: CASSVRQAATNTGELFF. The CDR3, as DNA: TGTGCCAGCAGCGTGAGACAGGCAGCTACGAACACCGGGGAGCTGTTTTTT. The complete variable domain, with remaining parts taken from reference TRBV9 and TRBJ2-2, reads DSGVTQTPKHLITATGQRVTLRCSPRSGDLSVYWYQQSLDQGLQFLIQYYNGEERAKGNILERFSAQQFPDLHSELNLSSLELGDSALYFCASSVRQAATNTGELFFGEGSRLTVL.